This TCR beta chain comes out of a study of blood T cells in healthy people across ages. For the second PCR, which ran for roughly 7 to 11 cycles, a sample-barcoded 5' primer and a J-beta primer mix were used. TCRdb reprocessed the 5' RACE reads with MiXCR, giving one entry per CDR3 protein. The sample has more than 700,000 distinct CDR3 sequences, 53% seen once. CDR3 length: 14 residues. Trimming at V came to 5 bases and at J to 7 bases, leaving 6 bases not matched to a gene. The germline CDR1 and CDR2 sequences are SGHTA and FQGTGA. A minimum of 5 micrograms of total RNA was extracted per sample. The chain uses TRBV7-3 and TRBJ2-1, with 9 nucleotides matching TRBD2. The origin of this receptor is a man of 80 years or more in good health. Sequencing was carried out using blood. The CDR3 spells CASSLATSGNEQFF. CDR3 nucleotide sequence: TGTGCCAGCAGCCTAGCCACTAGCGGGAATGAGCAGTTCTTC.